This TCR beta chain was recorded in a study of T cells in Graves' hyperthyroidism and ophthalmopathy. Looking at the study overall: Before treatment of any kind, peripheral blood was taken at initial diagnosis.

Whole-study findings and limits: Most clonotypes that expanded in the thyroid above 0.001 also showed up in blood.

RNA transcripts gave rise to amplified TCR beta CDR3 regions. HTBI primers were employed in a first-round RT-PCR of the TCR CDR3. From the multiplex PCR reads, TCRdb called clonotypes with MiXCR, one entry per CDR3 protein. The profile shows about 400,000 distinct CDR3 sequences, 13% to 15% of them singletons. This CDR3 has 14 residues. Trimming left V 1 base short and J 3 bases short, with 10 bases between. Germline assignment: CDR1 SGHDN and CDR2 FVKESK. This clonotype has a handful of counts. Its antigen is still unknown. In the ophthalmopathy cohort, Clinical Activity Score was at least 3, NOSPECS grade at least 4, and duration under 3 months. Reasons for excluding patients were uncontrolled infection, other autoimmune disease, pregnancy or lactation.

V gene TRBV14 combines with J gene TRBJ2-7, with D perhaps matching TRBD1 (6 bases). The sequencing input was blood. This sequence was found in a woman in her twenties or thirties with Graves' ophthalmopathy. CDR3 region: CASSQAGAFYEQYF. DNA for the CDR3: TGTGCCAGCAGCCAAGCAGGGGCCTTCTACGAGCAGTACTTC.